These 24 T cell receptor beta chains were sequenced from one sample in a study of T cells in Graves' hyperthyroidism and ophthalmopathy. Amplified regions were TCR beta CDR3 sequences from RNA transcripts. HTBI primers were employed in a first-round RT-PCR of the TCR CDR3. TCRdb re-called the multiplex PCR reads through MiXCR, storing one row per CDR3 protein. This table has around 520,000 distinct CDR3 sequences, around 15% appearing once. Source material: blood. These receptors all stem from a woman between 40 and 50 years old with Graves' hyperthyroidism.

The chain uses TRBV7-9 and TRBJ2-1; TRBD2 matches 8 bases. Germline lookup yields CDR1 SEHNR and CDR2 FQNEAQ (reference sequence). The V and J ends lost 1 base and 7 bases, in that order; junction bases with no gene match: 12. CDR3 length equals 17 residues. The CDR3, as DNA: TGTGCCAGCAGCTTAGGGGGCACGGGACTAGTGATAAATGAGCAGTTCTTC. This translates into CASSLGGTGLVINEQFF.

This chain links TRBV5-1 with TRBJ2-2; D perhaps matches TRBD1 (5 bases). Looked up from germline, CDR1 is SGHRS and CDR2 is YFSETQ. This CDR3 region has 11 residues. V was trimmed by 4 bases and J by 8 bases, leaving 6 bases between them. CDR3 coding DNA: TGCGCCAGCAGCCGACAGGGGGAGCTGTTTTTT. This codes for CASSRQGELFF.

The CDR3 here is CASSDDSYGYTF. The CDR3 DNA reads as TGTGCCAGCAGTGATGACTCTTATGGCTACACCTTC. The rearrangement joins TRBV25-1 to TRBJ1-2; no definite D call. This CDR3 comprises 12 residues. V was pared by 3 bases and J by 5 bases, with 7 bases between. Germline V gives CDR1 MGHDK, CDR2 SYGVNS.

The table lists this clonotype with many counts. The chain uses TRBV6-1 and TRBJ2-3; TRBD2 is a possible D gene (6 bases). The CDR3 loop spans 14 amino acids. The V end was cut by 3 bases, the J end by 7 bases, with 14 bases between. CDR1 and CDR2 (germline): MNHNS, SASEGT. CDR3 amino acids: CASSEWTTPYTQYF. The CDR3 DNA reads TGTGCCAGCAGTGAGTGGACTACCCCGTATACGCAGTATTTT.

This sequence joins TRBV7-9 and TRBJ2-1; possibly TRBD2 for D (5 bases). Between the trimmed V and J ends, which lost 4 bases and 4 bases, there was a span of 14 bases. CDR3 length: 15 residues. Germline CDR1 reads SEHNR; CDR2 reads FQNEAQ (reference sequence). In nucleotides, the CDR3 is TGTGCCAGCAGCTCCGGAGAGGGAACGTACAATGAGCAGTTCTTC. Protein sequence: CASSSGEGTYNEQFF.

This clonotype was observed many times. The genes are TRBV13 and TRBJ2-7; 12 bases are shared with TRBD2. Germline CDR1 PRHDT, CDR2 FYEKMQ (reference sequence). The J segment lost 1 base and the V segment lost 6 bases, leaving 7 bases of the junction unmatched. This CDR3 contains 16 residues. The CDR3 bases are TGTGCCAGCAGTCCTGGACTAGCGGGATATTCCTACGAGCAGTACTTC. Translating gives CASSPGLAGYSYEQYF. Full variable domain (rest looked up from reference TRBV13 and TRBJ2-7): AAGVIQSPRHLIKEKRETATLKCYPIPRHDTVYWYQQGPGQDPQFLISFYEKMQSDKGSIPDRFSAQQFSDYHSELNMSSLELGDSALYFCASSPGLAGYSYEQYFGPGTRLTVT.

A few counts support this clonotype. The CDR3 is CASRAGGVFQPQHF. CDR3 DNA: TGTGCCAGCAGGGCCGGGGGGGTTTTCCAGCCCCAGCATTTT. The chain has TRBV27 and TRBJ1-5, with TRBD1 as a possible D gene (5 bases). Trimming removed 6 bases at V and 7 bases at J, with 16 bases between. The CDR3 is made up of 14 amino acids. From germline, CDR1 is MNHEY and CDR2 SMNVEV (reference sequence).

This chain uses TRBV20-1 with TRBJ2-7; the D is unclear. Germline loops: CDR1 DFQATT, CDR2 SNEGSKA (reference sequence). V was cut by 0 bases and J by 5 bases, with 17 bases left in between. This CDR3 region has 15 residues. This chain's CDR3 is CSARDLVRNEDEQYF. CDR3 in DNA: TGCAGTGCTAGAGATCTGGTGAGGAATGAAGACGAGCAGTACTTC.

V and J are TRBV5-6 and TRBJ2-1, with a weak D call TRBD1 (5 bases). Germline assignment: CDR1 SGHDT and CDR2 YYEEEE. The CDR3 is 14 amino acids. With 1 base removed from V and 4 bases from J, the gap between germline ends came to 9 bases. CDR3 nucleotide sequence: TGTGCCAGCAGCTTGAGGGGCAGATACAATGAGCAGTTCTTC. Protein: CASSLRGRYNEQFF.

This clonotype has more than one count but fewer than ten. The chain has TRBV6-1 and TRBJ2-1; the D gene is possibly TRBD1 (5 bases). The V gene's germline CDR1 is MNHNS and CDR2 SASEGT. The CDR3 is 16 amino acids. Deletions cut 3 bases from V and 0 bases from J, with 12 bases between. As DNA, the CDR3 is TGTGCCAGCAGTGAGCAGGGTCACAGCTCCTACAATGAGCAGTTCTTC. Residues: CASSEQGHSSYNEQFF.

The chain's CDR3 is CASSKGGLGSPLHF. CDR3 sequence (DNA): TGTGCCAGCTCTAAGGGGGGGTTGGGTTCACCCCTCCACTTT. The rearrangement joins TRBV3-1 to TRBJ1-6; D is perhaps TRBD1 (6 bases). V lost 8 bases and J lost 9, with 17 bases in between. The CDR3 runs 14 residues. CDR1 is LGHDT, CDR2 YNNKEL, per germline (reference sequence).

This clonotype showed up many times. The chain carries TRBV11-2 and TRBJ1-3, with TRBD1 as a possible D gene (5 bases). Looked up from germline, CDR1 is SGHAT and CDR2 is FQNNGV. V dropped 11 bases and J dropped 0 bases, with 11 bases sitting between them. CDR3 size: 13 residues. The CDR3 here is CAGGGPSGNTIYF. CDR3 nucleotide sequence: TGTGCCGGCGGGGGTCCCTCTGGAAACACCATATATTTT.

This clonotype was recorded many times. The genes are TRBV11-2 and TRBJ1-2; a weak D match, TRBD1 (6 bases). The CDR3 runs 15 residues. The germline CDR1 and CDR2 sequences are SGHAT and FQNNGV. Trimming removed 2 bases at V and 8 bases at J, with 18 bases between. In DNA, the CDR3 is TGTGCCAGCAGCTTATTCGGCAGGGGCCAAGGGGGCTACACCTTC. Protein sequence: CASSLFGRGQGGYTF.

In the case of this clonotype: Relative to the germline gene, one junction end is altered; a read error may explain this. This sequence joins TRBV3-1 and TRBJ2-1, with 7 bases identical to TRBD1. The CDR3 has 14 residues. Germline CDR1 reads LGHDT; CDR2 reads YNNKEL (reference sequence). The CDR3 region has the DNA TGTGCCAGCAGGACCGGGACAGCCTTCAATAAGCAGTTCTTC. Its translation: CASRTGTAFNKQFF.

This clonotype was detected many times. This rearrangement joins TRBV6-1 to TRBJ2-6; 7 bases fit TRBD1. Trimming removed 5 bases from V and 1 base from J; junction bases left unmatched: 11. This CDR3 contains 18 residues. The germline V gene encodes CDR1 MNHNS and CDR2 SASEGT. Here the CDR3 reads CASSLTTGLISGANVLTF. In DNA form, the CDR3 reads TGTGCCAGCAGTTTAACGACAGGGTTAATATCTGGGGCCAACGTCCTGACTTTC.

This clonotype was detected ten times or more. V usage is TRBV9 and J usage is TRBJ2-2, with TRBD2 matching 10 bases. This CDR3 contains 16 residues. Losses at the gene ends were 0 bases for V and 3 bases for J; bases not matched to a gene: 2. Germline assignment: CDR1 SGDLS and CDR2 YYNGEE. The CDR3 sequence: CASSVVGTSDTGELFF. Here the CDR3 DNA reads TGTGCCAGCAGCGTAGTAGGGACTAGCGACACCGGGGAGCTGTTTTTT. Full variable domain (missing parts from reference TRBV9 and TRBJ2-2): DSGVTQTPKHLITATGQRVTLRCSPRSGDLSVYWYQQSLDQGLQFLIQYYNGEERAKGNILERFSAQQFPDLHSELNLSSLELGDSALYFCASSVVGTSDTGELFFGEGSRLTVL.

This clonotype was seen repeatedly, ten times or more. The rearrangement joins TRBV20-1 to TRBJ2-7, with D perhaps TRBD1 (6 bases). The germline V and J ends were trimmed by 3 bases and 1 base, with 10 bases remaining between them. This CDR3 region has 13 residues. The germline V gene encodes CDR1 DFQATT and CDR2 SNEGSKA (reference sequence). The CDR3 spells CSASADRSYEQYF. CDR3 DNA: TGCAGTGCTAGTGCGGACAGATCCTACGAGCAGTACTTC.

The CDR3: CASSPPVQGKNGELFF. The DNA for the CDR3 is TGTGCCAGCAGCCCGCCCGTACAGGGGAAGAACGGGGAGCTGTTTTTT. This chain links TRBV5-5 with TRBJ2-2, with 7 bases identical to TRBD1. Germline V gene data show CDR1 as SGHKS and CDR2 as YYEKEE (reference sequence). V gave up 4 bases and J gave up 7 bases; unmatched junction bases: 13. This CDR3 has 16 residues.

This clonotype has at least ten counts. The gene calls are TRBV7-2 and TRBJ2-3, with D perhaps TRBD1 or TRBD2 (5 bases each). Germline loops: CDR1 SGHTA, CDR2 FQGNSA. This CDR3 region has 16 residues. Deletions cut 6 bases from V and 0 bases from J, with 16 bases between. This chain's CDR3 is CASREGSGASTDTQYF. In DNA, the CDR3 is TGTGCCAGCAGAGAGGGGAGCGGAGCTAGCACAGATACGCAGTATTTT.

The chain combines TRBV2 with TRBJ1-2; D perhaps matches TRBD1 (5 bases). Germline V gene data show CDR1 as SNHLY and CDR2 as FYNNEI. V dropped 2 bases and J dropped 8 bases, with 9 bases sitting between them. CDR3 length: 12 amino acids. CDR3 amino acids: CASSELGEGYTF. In DNA, the CDR3 is TGTGCCAGCAGTGAATTGGGGGAGGGCTACACCTTC. Drawing the rest from reference TRBV2 and TRBJ1-2, the complete variable domain is EPEVTQTPSHQVTQMGQEVILRCVPISNHLYFYWYRQILGQKVEFLVSFYNNEISEKSEIFDDQFSVERPDGSNFTLKIRSTKLEDSAMYFCASSELGEGYTFGSGTRLTVV.

This rearrangement joins TRBV19 to TRBJ1-6, with D possibly being TRBD1 (5 bases). Germline-derived CDR1 and CDR2 are LNHDA and SQIVND (reference sequence). The CDR3 has 17 amino acids. V was cut by 7 bases and J by 0 bases, with 16 bases left in between. The CDR3, as DNA: TGTGCCAGTACCCCGGGAGGGGCCGGCTCCTATAATTCACCCCTCCACTTT. Amino acids: CASTPGGAGSYNSPLHF.

This clonotype was seen repeatedly, ten times or more. The CDR3 bases are TGTGCCTGGAGTGGCATGGCAGACTATGGCTACACCTTC. Amino acid sequence: CAWSGMADYGYTF. The J gene is TRBJ1-2, the V gene TRBV30; D ambiguous. CDR3 length: 13 residues. Germline CDR1 and CDR2: GTSNPN and SVGIG (reference sequence). Trimming shortened V by 1 base and J by 3 bases, and 9 bases separated the two germline ends.

This clonotype was detected ten times or more. This chain connects TRBV28 to TRBJ1-1; D is perhaps TRBD1 (5 bases). V was cut by 5 bases and J by 0 bases, with 19 bases left in between. Germline V gene data show CDR1 as MDHEN and CDR2 as SYDVKM. The CDR3 runs 17 residues. The CDR3 DNA sequence: TGTGCCAGCAGTAAAGGGACTGCCCGAACAATGAACACTGAAGCTTTCTTT. This gives the protein CASSKGTARTMNTEAFF.

This clonotype was detected ten times or more. Germline is not matched at one junction end, which may reflect a read error. The chain is built from TRBV5-1 and TRBJ2-5; D not resolved. CDR3 length equals 11 residues. Germline V lookup: CDR1 SGHRS, CDR2 YFSETQ. The CDR3 loop is CASSYQETQYF. The CDR3 bases are TGTGCCAGCAGCTACCAAGAGACCCAGTACTTC.